A selection of T cell receptor beta chains follows, all from one sample in a study of T cell responses to AZD1222 COVID-19 vaccine. Profiling relied on immunoSEQ multiplex PCR, and the TCRdb table lists in-frame clones only, not all of them. The table has 110,000 or so clones, approximately 91% seen once; the top ten hold roughly 4.7%. The input for sequencing was peripheral blood, taken on day 0 of AZD1222 vaccination. The receptors originated from an adult in good health. Each CDR3 is given with its conserved first and last residue. D genes are given only for firm matches. The size entry is marked missing in some rows and otherwise reads once, few, many or a size class.

cdr3_nt cdr3_aa j_call d_call clone_size v_call
TGTGCCAGCAGCCCATTGAACTCGAACACCGGGGAGCTGTTTTTT CASSPLNSNTGELFF TRBJ2-2 . . TRBV7-3
TGTGCCAGCAGCCCACCTGGGACAGGCAGAAATGGCTACACCTTC CASSPPGTGRNGYTF TRBJ1-2 TRBD1 . TRBV3-1/TRBV3-2
TGCAGTGCTAGCCTTCATGAGCAGTTCTTC CSASLHEQFF TRBJ2-1 . . TRBV20-1
TGTGCCAGCACCTTTTGGGGCAGCAGTTCTAACTATGGCTACACCTTC CASTFWGSSSNYGYTF TRBJ1-2 . . TRBV28
TGTGCCAGCAGCTTAGATCTCAGCCTGGTCGGGCAGGGCAATCAGCCCCAGCATTTT CASSLDLSLVGQGNQPQHF TRBJ1-5 . . TRBV7-2
TGTGCCAGCAGTGACGCCAGGGGCCCCTACGAGCAGTACTTC CASSDARGPYEQYF TRBJ2-7 . . TRBV25-1
TGTGCCAGCAGCTCCTCAACAGGGGGGGAGCAGTACTTC CASSSSTGGEQYF TRBJ2-7 TRBD1 . TRBV5-5
TGTGCCAGCGGGGACACAGATACGCAGTATTTT CASGDTDTQYF TRBJ2-3 . . TRBV6-6
TGTGCCAGCAGCCCGGACAGGGGGCAATCACCCCTCCACTTT CASSPDRGQSPLHF TRBJ1-6 TRBD1 . TRBV7-3
TGCGCCAGCAGCCAGGGTGATAATTCACCCCTCCACTTT CASSQGDNSPLHF TRBJ1-6 . . TRBV4-1
TGTGCCAGCAGCCCCAGGGGCGGCTATGGCTACACCTTC CASSPRGGYGYTF TRBJ1-2 . . TRBV3-1/TRBV3-2
TGTGCCAGCAGCCTAGAAGGTGGGCCTTCTTACGAGCAGTACTTC CASSLEGGPSYEQYF TRBJ2-7 . few TRBV13
TGTGCCAGCAGTTTAACTGGACAGGCGCTCGCCTACGAGCAGTACTTC CASSLTGQALAYEQYF TRBJ2-7 TRBD1 . TRBV27
TGTGCCACCGGTCACGCAGGGGGCGGGACTGAAGCTTTCTTT CATGHAGGGTEAFF TRBJ1-1 TRBD1 . TRBV15
TGTGCTAGTGGTCTAGGCAGGGGGATGATTGAGACCCAGTACTTC CASGLGRGMIETQYF TRBJ2-5 TRBD1 . TRBV12-5
TGTGCCAGCGGGAGAGGGTACACTGAAGCTTTCTTT CASGRGYTEAFF TRBJ1-1 . . TRBV12-3/TRBV12-4
TGTGCCAGCAGCACAAGAAAGGAGCTTTACAGGGGGTATCAGCCCCAGCATTTT CASSTRKELYRGYQPQHF TRBJ1-5 TRBD1 . TRBV5-4
TGTGCCAGCAGCCCCGAATGGCTAGCGAAGAACACCGGGGAGCTGTTTTTT CASSPEWLAKNTGELFF TRBJ2-2 . . TRBV7-2
TGTGCCAGTAGTATCACGGGGAAAAGGTACGAGCAGTACTTC CASSITGKRYEQYF TRBJ2-7 . . TRBV19
TGTGCCAGTAGTATGGCCGGGACAGGTTCCTACGAGCAGTACTTC CASSMAGTGSYEQYF TRBJ2-7 TRBD1 . TRBV19